A single sample gave rise to the 17 T cell receptor beta chains below, sequenced in a study of cytomegalovirus exposure and HLA in healthy donors. The PCR contained 60 Vbeta and 13 Jbeta primers. The assay was immunoSEQ multiplex PCR, and TCRdb's table has in-frame clones only and misses some. Among some 200,000 clones listed, roughly an eighth were seen once. Sequencing was done on a sample of PBMCs. Source of these receptors: a man aged 50 or older in good health and CMV-seropositive.

The sample holds a few counts of this clone. This chain's CDR3 is CASMPQGAGELFF. The CDR3 nucleotides read TGTGCCAGCATGCCCCAGGGGGCCGGGGAGCTGTTTTTT. V and J are TRBV6-1 and TRBJ2-2; 7 bases align to TRBD1. V trimming: 7 bases; J trimming: 6 bases; junction bases outside the gene matches: 5. The CDR3 sequence is 13 residues long. Germline V gene data show CDR1 as MNHNS and CDR2 as SASEGT.

This clone was recorded a few times. The chain combines TRBV7-2 with TRBJ2-4; D is uncertain. This CDR3 spans 15 amino acids. CDR1 and CDR2 (germline): SGHTA, FQGNSA. The germline V and J ends were trimmed by 1 base and 8 bases, with 15 bases remaining between them. CDR3 loop: CASSLDRSGSDIQYF. The CDR3 DNA follows: TGTGCCAGCAGCTTAGATCGATCAGGATCGGACATTCAGTACTTC.

This clone has a handful of counts. This rearrangement joins TRBV5-1 to TRBJ1-4; the D is unclear. V dropped 2 bases and J dropped 8 bases, with 13 bases sitting between them. Germline V gene sequence: CDR1 SGHRS, CDR2 YFSETQ. This CDR3 comprises 14 residues. The CDR3 region is CASSLGLRGEKLFF. The CDR3 DNA is TGCGCCAGCAGCTTAGGCCTCCGCGGGGAAAAACTGTTTTTT.

This chain connects TRBV7-2 to TRBJ1-6, with 11 nucleotides matching TRBD1. The CDR3 has 17 amino acids. Germline lookup yields CDR1 SGHTA and CDR2 FQGNSA. Trimming took 6 bases from V and 1 from J; bases not matched to a gene: 5. CDR3: CASRRTGGASYNSPLHF. CDR3 coding DNA: TGTGCCAGCAGACGGACAGGGGGCGCTTCCTATAATTCACCCCTCCACTTT.

In its sample, this clone was seen a few times. The chain has TRBV6-5 and TRBJ2-7; 7 positions agree with TRBD1. The V gene's germline CDR1 is MNHEY and CDR2 SVGAGI. V trimming: 6 bases; J trimming: 0 bases; junction bases outside the gene matches: 5. The CDR3 length is 14 residues. The CDR3 loop is CASSLDRLSYEQYF. In DNA, the CDR3 is TGTGCCAGCAGCTTGGACAGGCTCTCCTACGAGCAGTACTTC.

This clone occurred a few times. The V gene is TRBV5-1, the J gene TRBJ2-6; TRBD1 might be the D (5 bases). This CDR3 region has 16 residues. Per germline, CDR1 SGHRS and CDR2 YFSETQ. With 2 bases removed from V and 0 bases from J, the gap between germline ends came to 9 bases. The DNA for the CDR3 is TGCGCCAGCAGCTTAGGGGCGAGCTCTGGGGCCAACGTCCTGACTTTC. It is translated as CASSLGASSGANVLTF.

The chain links TRBV5-1 to TRBJ2-3, with 7 bases fitting TRBD2. The CDR3 is 15 amino acids. Per the germline V gene, CDR1 is SGHRS and CDR2 is YFSETQ. The J segment lost 0 bases and the V segment lost 3 bases, leaving 4 bases of the junction unmatched. For the CDR3, the DNA is TGCGCCAGCAGCTGGAGCGGGGCTAGCACAGATACGCAGTATTTT. It is translated as CASSWSGASTDTQYF.

The chain recombines TRBV19 with TRBJ1-5, with a tentative D call TRBD1 (5 bases). There are 12 residues in the CDR3. Deletions cut 6 bases from V and 6 bases from J, with 9 bases between. Germline V gene data show CDR1 as LNHDA and CDR2 as SQIVND (reference sequence). CDR3 DNA sequence: TGTGCCAGTAGGGGCGGGGGTCAGCCCCAGCATTTT. Amino acid sequence: CASRGGGQPQHF.

The chain employs TRBV28 and TRBJ2-1, with 9 nucleotides matching TRBD2. V lost 6 bases, J lost 1 base, and 10 bases stayed unmatched. CDR1 is MDHEN, CDR2 SYDVKM, per germline. The CDR3 length is 17 residues. Written as DNA, the CDR3 is TGTGCCAGCAGGCTTCGACCTAGCGGGGTATCCTACAATGAGCAGTTCTTC. This codes for CASRLRPSGVSYNEQFF.

This clone was observed a few times. CDR3 in amino acids: CASTTGVGEAFF. The CDR3 DNA is TGTGCCAGCACCACGGGGGTGGGTGAAGCTTTCTTT. The J gene is TRBJ1-1, the V gene TRBV6-5, with a weak D call TRBD1 (5 bases). This CDR3 region has 12 residues. Germline loops: CDR1 MNHEY, CDR2 SVGAGI. Between the trimmed V and J ends, which lost 7 bases and 7 bases, there was a span of 13 bases.

In this sample, this clone turned up a few times. The chain employs TRBV13 and TRBJ1-1, with D perhaps TRBD1 (5 bases). Deletions cut 1 base from V and 0 bases from J, with 12 bases between. Germline V gene sequence: CDR1 PRHDT, CDR2 FYEKMQ (reference sequence). The CDR3 has 16 amino acids. The CDR3 spells CASSLVRDYMNTEAFF. The CDR3 DNA sequence: TGTGCCAGCAGCTTAGTGCGGGACTACATGAACACTGAAGCTTTCTTT.

This clone showed up just a few times. The V gene is TRBV7-2, the J gene TRBJ2-3; 11 positions match TRBD2. This CDR3 is 18 amino acids long. Germline CDR1 is SGHTA and CDR2 is FQGNSA. J was trimmed by 0 bases and V by 5 bases; bases with no gene match: 10. The CDR3 DNA is TGTGCCAGCAGCGTCGAACTAGCGGGGGCTTTCAGCACAGATACGCAGTATTTT. Encoded protein: CASSVELAGAFSTDTQYF.

This clone has more than one count but fewer than ten. The rearrangement links TRBV7-9 to TRBJ1-1, with 9 bases lining up with TRBD1. The germline gives CDR1 SEHNR, CDR2 FQNEAQ (reference sequence). CDR3 length equals 15 residues. V lost 5 bases and J lost 8; bases outside the gene matches: 12. The CDR3 coding sequence is TGTGCCAGCAGCGAACCGGACAGGGGCTTGGGGGAAGCTTTCTTT. Its protein is CASSEPDRGLGEAFF. The variable domain in full, completed from reference TRBV7-9 and TRBJ1-1, reads DTGVSQNPRHKITKRGQNVTFRCDPISEHNRLYWYRQTLGQGPEFLTYFQNEAQLEKSRLLSDRFSAERPKGSFSTLEIQRTEQGDSAMYLCASSEPDRGLGEAFFGQGTRLTVV.

This clone was counted a few times. The chain uses TRBV11-2 and TRBJ2-5; D is possibly TRBD2 (5 bases). V was clipped by 0 bases and J by 5 bases, with 13 bases between them. CDR1 and CDR2 (germline): SGHAT, FQNNGV. The CDR3 loop spans 15 amino acids. The CDR3 DNA sequence: TGTGCCAGCAGCTTAGATGGGTTGGGCGGGGAGACCCAGTACTTC. It specifies CASSLDGLGGETQYF.

This chain joins TRBV7-8 and TRBJ2-7; tentative D call: TRBD2 (5 bases). This CDR3 contains 13 residues. The V end was cut by 2 bases, the J end by 6 bases, with 11 bases between. Per germline, CDR1 SGHVS and CDR2 FQNEAQ. CDR3 in DNA: TGTGCCAGCAGCTTACCAGGTCGGGGCGAGCAGTACTTC. Encoded protein: CASSLPGRGEQYF.

This clone occurred a few times. The DNA for the CDR3 is TGTGCCAGCAGCGTAGGGACAGGGAGCGGGGAGCTGTTTTTT. Its translation: CASSVGTGSGELFF. This chain connects TRBV7-8 to TRBJ2-2, with TRBD1 identical over 9 bases. CDR3 length: 14 residues. Germline-derived CDR1 and CDR2 are SGHVS and FQNEAQ. V shed 5 bases, J shed 7 bases, and the junction held 5 bases outside the gene matches.

This clone has more than one count but fewer than ten. Distinct nucleotide sequences in the sample also encode this CDR3. The V and J genes are TRBV6-5 and TRBJ1-2, with 7 bases matching TRBD1. V gave up 2 bases and J gave up 4 bases; unmatched junction bases: 1. The length of the CDR3 is 13 residues. CDR1 and CDR2 from the germline V gene are MNHEY and SVGAGI. In nucleotides, the CDR3 is TGTGCCAGCAGTTACAGACAGGGCTATGGCTACACCTTC. It codes for CASSYRQGYGYTF.